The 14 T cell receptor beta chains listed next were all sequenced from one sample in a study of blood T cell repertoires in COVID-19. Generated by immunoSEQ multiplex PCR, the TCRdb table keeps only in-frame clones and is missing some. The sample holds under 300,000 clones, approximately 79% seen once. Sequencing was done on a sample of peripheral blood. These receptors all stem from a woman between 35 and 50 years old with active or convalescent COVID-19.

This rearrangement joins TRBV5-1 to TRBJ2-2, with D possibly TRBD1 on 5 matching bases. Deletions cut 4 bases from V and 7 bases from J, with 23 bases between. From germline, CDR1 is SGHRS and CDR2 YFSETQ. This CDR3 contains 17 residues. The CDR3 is CASSQILTALNVGELFF. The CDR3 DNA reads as TGCGCCAGCAGCCAAATTTTGACAGCCCTTAACGTCGGGGAGCTGTTTTTT.

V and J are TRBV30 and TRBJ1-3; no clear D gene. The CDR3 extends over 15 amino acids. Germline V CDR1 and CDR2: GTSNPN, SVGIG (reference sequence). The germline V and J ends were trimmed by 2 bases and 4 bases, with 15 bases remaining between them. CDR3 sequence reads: CAWSPLKRTGNTIYF. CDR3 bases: TGTGCCTGGAGTCCATTGAAGCGGACCGGAAACACCATATATTTT. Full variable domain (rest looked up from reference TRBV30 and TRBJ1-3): SQTIHQWPATLVQPVGSPLSLECTVEGTSNPNLYWYRQAAGRGLQLLFYSVGIGQISSEVPQNLSASRPQDRQFILSSKKLLLSDSGFYLCAWSPLKRTGNTIYFGEGSWLTVV.

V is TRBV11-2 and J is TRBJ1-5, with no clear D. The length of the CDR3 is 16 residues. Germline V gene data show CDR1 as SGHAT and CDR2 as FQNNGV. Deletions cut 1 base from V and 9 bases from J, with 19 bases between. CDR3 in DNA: TGTGCCAGCAGCTTAGGGCTGGGGAGCGGCGGGTGGCCCCAGCATTTT. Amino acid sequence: CASSLGLGSGGWPQHF.

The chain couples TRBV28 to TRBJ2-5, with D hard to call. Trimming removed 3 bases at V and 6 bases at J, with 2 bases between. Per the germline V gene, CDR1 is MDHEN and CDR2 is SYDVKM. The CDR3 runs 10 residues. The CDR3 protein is CASSFKTQYF. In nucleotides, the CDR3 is TGTGCCAGCAGTTTTAAGACCCAGTACTTC.

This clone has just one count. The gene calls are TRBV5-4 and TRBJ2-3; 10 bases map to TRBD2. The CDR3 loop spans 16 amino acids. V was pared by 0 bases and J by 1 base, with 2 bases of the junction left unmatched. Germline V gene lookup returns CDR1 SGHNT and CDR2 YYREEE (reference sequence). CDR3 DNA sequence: TGTGCCAGCAGCTTGGAGCTAGCGGGGGGCACAGATACGCAGTATTTT. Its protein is CASSLELAGGTDTQYF.

In DNA form, the CDR3 reads TGTGCCAGCAGCCAATCCCTAGCGAACACAGATACGCAGTATTTT. Its translation is CASSQSLANTDTQYF. The V gene is TRBV3-1 (or the pseudogene TRBV3-2), the J gene TRBJ2-3; tentative D call: TRBD2 (6 bases). The germline V gene has CDR1 LGHDT and CDR2 YNNKEL (reference sequence). The CDR3 extends over 15 amino acids. V was pared by 2 bases and J by 2 bases, with 11 bases between.

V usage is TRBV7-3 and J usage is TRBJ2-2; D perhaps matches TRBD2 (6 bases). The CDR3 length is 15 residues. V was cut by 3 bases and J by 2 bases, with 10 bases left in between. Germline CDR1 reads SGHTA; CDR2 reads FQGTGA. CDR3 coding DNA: TGTGCCAGCAGCTTTGGGACTCCTAACACCGGGGAGCTGTTTTTT. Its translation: CASSFGTPNTGELFF.

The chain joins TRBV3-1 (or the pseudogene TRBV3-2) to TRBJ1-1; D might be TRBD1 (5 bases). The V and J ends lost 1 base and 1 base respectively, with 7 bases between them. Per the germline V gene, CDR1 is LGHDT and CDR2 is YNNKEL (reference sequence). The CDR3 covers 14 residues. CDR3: CASSQGGRNTEAFF. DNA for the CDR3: TGTGCCAGCAGCCAAGGGGGCAGGAACACTGAAGCTTTCTTT.

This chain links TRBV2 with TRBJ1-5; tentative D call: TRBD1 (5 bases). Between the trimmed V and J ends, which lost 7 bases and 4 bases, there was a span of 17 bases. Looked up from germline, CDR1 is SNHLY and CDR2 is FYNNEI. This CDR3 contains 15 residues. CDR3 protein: CASKQEGPRNQPQHF. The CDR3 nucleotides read TGTGCCAGCAAGCAGGAGGGACCGAGGAATCAGCCCCAGCATTTT.

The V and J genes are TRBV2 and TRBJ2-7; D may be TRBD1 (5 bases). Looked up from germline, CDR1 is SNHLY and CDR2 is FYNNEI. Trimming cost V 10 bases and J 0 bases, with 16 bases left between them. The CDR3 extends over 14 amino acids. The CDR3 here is CANKHQDNSYEQYF. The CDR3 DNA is TGTGCCAACAAACACCAGGACAACTCCTACGAGCAGTACTTC.

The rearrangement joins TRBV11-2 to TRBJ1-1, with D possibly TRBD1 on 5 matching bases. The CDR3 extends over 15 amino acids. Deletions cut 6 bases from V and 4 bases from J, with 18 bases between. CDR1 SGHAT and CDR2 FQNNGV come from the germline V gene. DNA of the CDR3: TGTGCCAGCAGGCTCTCTCGGGCAGGGTTCACTGAAGCTTTCTTT. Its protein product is CASRLSRAGFTEAFF.

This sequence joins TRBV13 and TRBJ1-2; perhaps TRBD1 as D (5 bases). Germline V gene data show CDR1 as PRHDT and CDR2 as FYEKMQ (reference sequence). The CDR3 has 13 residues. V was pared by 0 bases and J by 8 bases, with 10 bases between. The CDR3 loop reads CASSLGTDGGYTF. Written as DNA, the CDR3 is TGTGCCAGCAGCTTAGGGACAGATGGGGGCTACACCTTC.

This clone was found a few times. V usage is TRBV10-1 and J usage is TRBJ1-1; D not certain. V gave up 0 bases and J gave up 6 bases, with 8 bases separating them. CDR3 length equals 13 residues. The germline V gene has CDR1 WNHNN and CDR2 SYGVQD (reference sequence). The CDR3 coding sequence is TGCGCCAGCAGTGAGTCGATGGCCCCTGAAGCTTTCTTT. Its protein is CASSESMAPEAFF.

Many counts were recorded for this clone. The CDR3 sequence: CASSISTSYGELFF. CDR3 nucleotide sequence: TGTGCCAGTAGTATATCGACAAGCTACGGGGAGCTGTTTTTT. The chain couples TRBV19 to TRBJ2-2; D is unresolved. This CDR3 has 14 residues. The germline CDR1 and CDR2 sequences are LNHDA and SQIVND (reference sequence). Trimming removed 2 bases from V and 7 bases from J, with 11 bases in between.